The 10 T cell receptor beta chains given below trace back to one sample, sequenced in a study of T cell changes during pregnancy in multiple sclerosis. Data came from immunoSEQ multiplex PCR; TCRdb stores just in-frame clones and leaves some out. The sample has about 55,000 clones; more than 80% are singletons. Specimen: CD4+ T cells from peripheral blood mononuclear cells, collected in the first trimester of pregnancy. The receptors stem from a female donor with multiple sclerosis, enrolled in a pregnancy study.

This clone is a singleton in its sample. The chain joins TRBV19 to TRBJ1-4, with D uncertain. Per the germline V gene, CDR1 is LNHDA and CDR2 is SQIVND (reference sequence). The CDR3 has 15 residues. V was shortened by 5 bases and J by 5 bases, with 15 bases between the two germline ends. The DNA of the CDR3 is TGTGCCAGTAGTGGCCGGGGATTCCTGAATGAAAAACTGTTTTTT. Protein sequence: CASSGRGFLNEKLFF.

This clone was recorded only once. The CDR3 spells CASSPMGQGSTEAFF. In DNA form, the CDR3 reads TGCGCCAGCAGCCCAATGGGACAGGGGAGCACTGAAGCTTTCTTT. The chain recombines TRBV4-1 with TRBJ1-1; 10 bases map to TRBD1. This CDR3 contains 15 residues. The junction had 6 bases not matched to a gene; V was cut back by 4 bases and J by 4 bases. The germline gives CDR1 MGHRA, CDR2 YSYEKL.

The V call is TRBV16, the J call TRBJ1-6; possible D gene TRBD1, 6 bases. This CDR3 is built from 13 residues. Trimming removed 2 bases from V and 7 bases from J, with 6 bases in between. CDR1 and CDR2 from the germline V gene are KGHSY and FQNENV. The CDR3 reads CASSQQGNSPLHF. The CDR3 DNA reads TGTGCCAGCAGCCAACAGGGGAATTCACCCCTCCACTTT.

The chain recombines TRBV9 with TRBJ1-1; TRBD1 aligns across 10 bases. There are 15 residues in the CDR3. CDR1 is SGDLS, CDR2 YYNGEE, per germline. The trim removed 4 bases at V and 10 bases at J, leaving 13 bases unmatched. CDR3 coding DNA: TGTGCCAGCAGCCCCTATGTAGCAGGACAGGGGGTAGCTTTCTTT. Protein: CASSPYVAGQGVAFF.

The chain joins TRBV27 to TRBJ2-5; D is undetermined. With 7 bases removed from V and 5 bases from J, the gap between germline ends came to 14 bases. Germline CDR1 is MNHEY and CDR2 is SMNVEV (reference sequence). This CDR3 spans 13 amino acids. The CDR3 is CASKVYQEETQYF. The DNA of the CDR3 is TGTGCCAGCAAAGTATACCAAGAGGAGACCCAGTACTTC.

In DNA form, the CDR3 reads TGTGCCAGCAGCTTCACCGGGTCCCAAGAGACCCAGTACTTC. This gives the protein CASSFTGSQETQYF. The chain employs TRBV11-3 and TRBJ2-5, with D unresolved. V was clipped by 3 bases and J by 1 base, with 9 bases between them. Per germline, CDR1 SGHNT and CDR2 YENEEA. CDR3 length equals 14 residues.

The V call is TRBV7-2, the J call TRBJ2-1, with TRBD1 matching 9 bases. Germline CDR1 reads SGHTA; CDR2 reads FQGNSA. Trimming at V came to 3 bases and at J to 2 bases, leaving 2 bases not matched to a gene. CDR3 length equals 15 residues. CDR3 coding DNA: TGTGCCAGCAGCTTCCGGACAGGGGCCTACAATGAGCAGTTCTTC. This translates into CASSFRTGAYNEQFF.

This sequence joins TRBV27 and TRBJ1-4, with D possibly matching TRBD1 (6 bases). CDR1 MNHEY and CDR2 SMNVEV come from the germline V gene (reference sequence). The CDR3 is 17 residues long. Trimming took off 4 bases at V and 0 bases at J, with 15 bases between the two ends. CDR3 sequence reads: CASSSPQGLATNEKLFF. The DNA of the CDR3 is TGTGCCAGCAGTTCCCCACAGGGTTTGGCAACTAATGAAAAACTGTTTTTT.

The rearrangement links TRBV29-1 to TRBJ1-5; 7 positions agree with TRBD1. J was trimmed by 3 bases and V by 6 bases; bases with no gene match: 5. The length of the CDR3 is 13 residues. The germline V gene has CDR1 SQVTM and CDR2 ANQGSEA. CDR3 coding DNA: TGCAGCGTCCAGGGGGGAGTCAATCAGCCCCAGCATTTT. Its protein is CSVQGGVNQPQHF.

V is TRBV5-1 and J is TRBJ2-3, with a possible D match to TRBD2 (7 bases). The CDR3 totals 16 residues. Trimming removed 5 bases at V and 0 bases at J, with 16 bases between. The germline CDR1 and CDR2 sequences are SGHRS and YFSETQ. This CDR3 reads CASRMGGRTSTDTQYF. Here the CDR3 DNA reads TGCGCCAGCAGAATGGGGGGGCGGACCAGCACAGATACGCAGTATTTT.